The T cell receptor (beta chain) described here comes from a study of cytomegalovirus exposure and HLA in healthy donors. Study-level results: Investigators reported 150 to 200 TCR beta chains as tied to cytomegalovirus. Accurate prediction of most subjects' HLA-A and HLA-B alleles from TCR beta sequences was reported. TCR beta chain V- and J-gene trimming was linked, in a later analysis, to a missense variant in DCLRE1C.

CDR3 size: 14 residues. The germline V gene has CDR1 MNHEY and CDR2 SVGAGI. As regards this clone: The antigen is unknown. Compared with germline, one end of the junction differs, possibly owing to a read error.

Primers: 60 Vbeta forward and 13 Jbeta reverse. Using immunoSEQ multiplex PCR, the repertoire was profiled, and TCRdb retains in-frame clones only, with some absent. The sample records 130,000 to 150,000 clones, 79% being singletons. V and J are TRBV6-5 and TRBJ1-1; D is possibly TRBD1 (6 bases). This TCR was recovered from a woman in her thirties or forties in good health and CMV-seropositive. Specimen: PBMCs. CDR3: CAISELGGTTEAFF. The CDR3 nucleotides read TGTGCCATCAGTGAGTTAGGGGGTACCACTGAAGCTTTCTTT.